The 21 T cell receptor beta chains listed next were all sequenced from one sample in a study of Graves' ophthalmopathy and Graves' hyperthyroidism. Transcripts of RNA were the source for amplifying TCR beta CDR3 regions. RT-PCR was first run with HTBI primers, then multiplex PCR in a second round. Via MiXCR, TCRdb re-called the multiplex PCR reads, giving one row per CDR3 protein. The sample lists hundreds of thousands of distinct CDR3 sequences; 35% to 45% were seen once. Material for sequencing was peripheral blood. Source of these receptors: an adult man with Graves' ophthalmopathy.

A word on this clonotype: It may be a read error: a sequence one base away is much more abundant. The chain combines TRBV20-1 with TRBJ2-2, with D possibly being TRBD1 or TRBD2 (5 bases each). This CDR3 spans 13 amino acids. Per the germline V gene, CDR1 is DFQATT and CDR2 is SNEGSKA (reference sequence). The CDR3 bases are TGCAGTGCTAGGGGGGAGTCCCCCGGGGAGCTGTCTTTT. Translation: CSARGESPGELSF.

The rearrangement links TRBV25-1 to TRBJ1-2; maybe TRBD1 (5 bases). The V end lost 8 bases, the J end lost 8 bases, and 24 bases lay between the germline ends. Germline V gene sequence: CDR1 MGHDK, CDR2 SYGVNS. The CDR3 is made up of 15 amino acids. This chain's CDR3 is CASASGWDGVSGYTF. In nucleotides, the CDR3 is TGTGCCAGCGCCTCCGGGTGGGACGGGGTGTCGGGCTACACCTTC.

Details on this clonotype: One base away lies a much larger clone, so this may be a sequencing read error. Likely a read error: the CDR3 ends without its conserved phenylalanine or tryptophan. V is TRBV20-1 and J is TRBJ2-5; 7 bases fit TRBD2. Germline V gene sequence: CDR1 DFQATT, CDR2 SNEGSKA (reference sequence). The junction had 6 bases not matched to a gene; V was cut back by 3 bases and J by 2 bases. The CDR3 totals 14 residues. CDR3 bases: TGCAGTGCTAGGGGGGAGGGCCCTCAAGAGACCCAGTACTGC. Protein sequence: CSARGEGPQETQYC.

The CDR3 is CASSRGRTGWETF. CDR3 nucleotides: TGTGCCAGCAGCCGTGGTCGGACAGGGTGGGAGACTTTC. This chain uses TRBV7-6 with TRBJ2-6, with 8 bases fitting TRBD1. Germline trimming cut 5 bases from V and 18 bases from J; bases unmatched to any gene: 12. The CDR3 has 13 residues. CDR1 and CDR2 (germline): SGHVS, FNYEAQ.

This clonotype has more than one count but fewer than ten. This sequence joins TRBV5-8 and TRBJ2-5, with 11 bases that match TRBD2. From germline, CDR1 is SGHTS and CDR2 YDEGEE. V lost 4 bases, J lost 5 bases, and 16 bases stayed unmatched. The CDR3 sequence is 18 residues long. CDR3 amino acids: CASSLGWGTSGVRETQYF. In DNA form, the CDR3 reads TGTGCCAGCAGCCTGGGATGGGGGACTAGCGGAGTCAGGGAGACCCAGTACTTC.

The rearrangement joins TRBV15 to TRBJ2-5; tentative D call: TRBD2 (5 bases). CDR1 and CDR2 from the germline V gene are LNHNV and YYDKDF (reference sequence). The CDR3 is 16 amino acids. Between the trimmed V and J ends, which lost 4 bases and 4 bases, there was a span of 19 bases. CDR3 amino acids: CATSTYRPGGGETQYF. The CDR3 DNA follows: TGTGCCACCAGCACCTATAGGCCAGGAGGTGGAGAGACCCAGTACTTC.

This chain links TRBV6-1 with TRBJ1-1; D ambiguous. Trimming stripped 2 bases from V and 5 bases from J, with 9 bases between. The CDR3 extends over 13 amino acids. Germline CDR1 is MNHNS and CDR2 is SASEGT. CDR3 sequence: CASSEYGWTEAFF. The CDR3 DNA reads TGTGCCAGCAGTGAATACGGGTGGACTGAAGCTTTCTTT.

Many counts were recorded for this clonotype. This chain connects TRBV12-3 or TRBV12-4 to TRBJ1-1, with 8 bases identical to TRBD1. The CDR3 extends over 12 amino acids. V trimming: 8 bases; J trimming: 8 bases; junction bases outside the gene matches: 7. CDR3: CASYRGDREAFF. The DNA for the CDR3 is TGTGCCAGCTACAGGGGGGACAGAGAAGCTTTCTTT.

This clonotype was picked up many times. V and J are TRBV2 and TRBJ2-7, with 9 nucleotides matching TRBD1. Germline-derived CDR1 and CDR2 are SNHLY and FYNNEI. V gave up 8 bases and J gave up 5 bases; unmatched junction bases: 16. The CDR3 totals 16 residues. The CDR3: CASSGTGSIVQDEQYF. CDR3 sequence (DNA): TGTGCCAGCTCCGGGACAGGGAGTATCGTCCAGGACGAGCAGTACTTC.

Concerning this clonotype: This could be a read error, since a much larger clone is one nucleotide away. This chain links TRBV11-2 with TRBJ1-6; 7 nucleotides line up with TRBD1. Germline assignment: CDR1 SGHAT and CDR2 FQNNGV. The V gene end was trimmed by 8 bases and the J gene end by 8 bases; junction bases not matched to a gene: 15. CDR3 size: 16 residues. The CDR3 sequence is CASGLNPGTAYSPLHF. DNA of the CDR3: TGTGCCAGCGGCCTGAACCCGGGGACAGCATATTCACCCCTCCACTTT. Full variable domain (missing parts from reference TRBV11-2 and TRBJ1-6): EAGVAQSPRYKIIEKRQSVAFWCNPISGHATLYWYQQILGQGPKLLIQFQNNGVVDDSQLPKDRFSAERLKGVDSTLKIQPAKLEDSAVYLCASGLNPGTAYSPLHFGNGTRLTVT.

On this clonotype: A much larger clone differs by one base, so this may be a read error. As the CDR3 is not closed by the conserved phenylalanine or tryptophan, this likely results from a read error. The rearrangement links TRBV7-2 to TRBJ2-2, with D possibly being TRBD2 (6 bases). Trimming cost V 6 bases and J 0 bases, with 8 bases left between them. CDR1 SGHTA and CDR2 FQGNSA come from the germline V gene. The CDR3 extends over 14 amino acids. DNA for the CDR3: TGTGCCAGCAGAGGGGACTCGAACACCGGGGAGCTGTTTCTT. As protein: CASRGDSNTGELFL.

V gene TRBV5-1 combines with J gene TRBJ2-5; 11 positions match TRBD2. There are 16 residues in the CDR3. Germline lookup yields CDR1 SGHRS and CDR2 YFSETQ. Trimming at V came to 5 bases and at J to 5 bases, leaving 11 bases not matched to a gene. The CDR3 region is CASRRGTSGLRETQYF. CDR3 DNA: TGCGCCAGCAGACGAGGGACTAGCGGCCTTAGGGAGACCCAGTACTTC.

This clonotype was observed many times. This chain links TRBV10-2 with TRBJ1-6; D is unresolved. The CDR3 runs 13 residues. Germline V lookup: CDR1 WSHSY, CDR2 SAAADI. V was trimmed by 7 bases and J by 7 bases, leaving 11 bases between them. CDR3 in amino acids: CASTGRVNSPLHF. The CDR3 bases are TGCGCCAGCACGGGAAGAGTAAATTCACCCCTCCACTTT.

The chain combines TRBV20-1 with TRBJ1-2; weak D call: TRBD1 (6 bases). From germline, CDR1 is DFQATT and CDR2 SNEGSKA (reference sequence). Deletions cut 6 bases from V and 1 base from J, with 9 bases between. The CDR3 is made up of 12 amino acids. In DNA, the CDR3 is TGCAGTGCCAACAGGGATAACTATGGCTACACCTTC. Protein sequence: CSANRDNYGYTF.

This rearrangement joins TRBV24-1 to TRBJ2-7; TRBD2 matches 7 bases. The DNA end is more similar to TRBJ2-1, so the J call may be wrong. Germline CDR1 and CDR2: KGHDR and SFDVKD. The length of the CDR3 is 14 residues. The CDR3 bases are TGTGCCACCAGGGGGGAGGGCCCGGCGAATGAGCAGTTCTTC. Protein: CATRGEGPANEQFF.

Concerning this clonotype: Since a much larger clone is just one base distant, this may be a read error. The rearrangement uses TRBV19 and TRBJ2-2; D might be TRBD1 (5 bases). V was clipped by 5 bases and J by 5 bases, with 12 bases between them. Germline V CDR1 and CDR2: LNHDA, SQIVND (reference sequence). The CDR3 loop spans 14 amino acids. The CDR3 bases are TGTGCCAGTAGTGTACAGGATCGGACCGGGGAGCTGTTTTTT. This translates into CASSVQDRTGELFF.

The chain links TRBV10-3 to TRBJ1-4, with a tentative D call TRBD1 (5 bases). The CDR3 runs to 12 residues. Trimming removed 4 bases from V and 13 bases from J, with 13 bases in between. CDR1 is ENHRY, CDR2 SYGVKD, per germline. The CDR3 DNA follows: TGTGCCATCAGTGGCGCAAGGGGAAGACTGTTTTTT. This sequence encodes CAISGARGRLFF.

This clonotype was recorded many times. A much larger clone is a single base away; this may be a read error. This chain links TRBV20-1 with TRBJ2-5; 9 bases agree with TRBD2. This CDR3 is 13 amino acids long. Germline V gives CDR1 DFQATT, CDR2 SNEGSKA (reference sequence). The V gene end was trimmed by 2 bases and the J gene end by 2 bases; junction bases not matched to a gene: 0. The CDR3 reads CSARLAGQETQYF. The CDR3 bases are TGCAGTGCTAGACTAGCGGGACAAGAGACCCAGTACTTC.

Note on this clonotype: This CDR3 fails to terminate in the conserved phenylalanine or tryptophan, so it likely reflects a read error. Because the CDR3's place on the DNA is in doubt, the DNA is left out and the CDR3 is given as listed by TCRdb. The chain carries TRBV7-9 and TRBJ2-6; the DNA was not used to check the table's D call, TRBD1. The CDR3 spans 8 residues, counting both ends. Germline V gene sequence: CDR1 SEHNR, CDR2 FQNEAQ (reference sequence). The CDR3 loop is CASSDRTS.

This clonotype was counted a single time. J is TRBJ2-7 and V is TRBV7-2; 11 bases align to TRBD2. CDR1 and CDR2 (germline): SGHTA, FQGNSA. CDR3 length: 15 residues. Trimming removed 4 bases from V and 7 bases from J; junction bases left unmatched: 9. The CDR3 DNA sequence: TGTGCCAGCAGCTCCCGACTAGCGGGAACGGGTGAGCAGTACTTC. It specifies CASSSRLAGTGEQYF.

The sample holds one count of this clonotype. Because the CDR3 is missing its conserved closing phenylalanine or tryptophan, this is likely a read error. The limits of the CDR3 on the DNA are not certain, so only TCRdb's listed CDR3 is given. This chain uses TRBV25-1 with TRBJ2-6. Germline V CDR1 and CDR2: MGHDK, SYGVNS. The CDR3 sequence runs 10 residues, both termini included. The CDR3 spells CTSSKGRKAV.